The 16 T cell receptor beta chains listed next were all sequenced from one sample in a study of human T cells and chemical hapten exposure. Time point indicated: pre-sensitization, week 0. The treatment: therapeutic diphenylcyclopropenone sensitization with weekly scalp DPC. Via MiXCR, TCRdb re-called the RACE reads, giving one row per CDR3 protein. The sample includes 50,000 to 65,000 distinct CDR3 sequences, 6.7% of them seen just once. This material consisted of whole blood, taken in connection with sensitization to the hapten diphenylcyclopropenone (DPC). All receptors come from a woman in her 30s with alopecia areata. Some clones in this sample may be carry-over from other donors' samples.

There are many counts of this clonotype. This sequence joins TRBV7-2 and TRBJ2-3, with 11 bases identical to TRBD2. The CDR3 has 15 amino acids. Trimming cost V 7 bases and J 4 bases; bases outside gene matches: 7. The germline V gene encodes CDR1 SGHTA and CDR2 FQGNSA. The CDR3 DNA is TGTGCCAGCAACATAGCGGGGGGGTTGGCAGATACGCAGTATTTT. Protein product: CASNIAGGLADTQYF.

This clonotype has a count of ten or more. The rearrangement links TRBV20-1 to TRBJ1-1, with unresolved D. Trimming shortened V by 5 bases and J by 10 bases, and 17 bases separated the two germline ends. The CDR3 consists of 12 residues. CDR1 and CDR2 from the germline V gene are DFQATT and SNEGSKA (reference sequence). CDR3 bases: TGCAGTGCTCCTGGCCTCACTCGCGGAGCTTTCTTT. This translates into CSAPGLTRGAFF.

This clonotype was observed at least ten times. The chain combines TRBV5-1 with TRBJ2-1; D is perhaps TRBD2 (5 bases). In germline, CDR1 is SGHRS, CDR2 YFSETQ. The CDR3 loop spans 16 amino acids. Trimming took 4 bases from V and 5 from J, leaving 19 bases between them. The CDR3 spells CASSLWTSPGNNEQFF. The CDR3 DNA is TGCGCCAGCAGCCTATGGACTTCGCCGGGGAACAATGAGCAGTTCTTC.

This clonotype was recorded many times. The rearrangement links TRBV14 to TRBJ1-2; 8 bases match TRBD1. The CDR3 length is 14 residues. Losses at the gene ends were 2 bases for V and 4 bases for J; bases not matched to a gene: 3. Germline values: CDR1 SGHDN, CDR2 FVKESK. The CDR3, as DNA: TGTGCCAGCAGCCAAACGGACAGGGTCTATGGCTACACCTTC. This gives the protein CASSQTDRVYGYTF.

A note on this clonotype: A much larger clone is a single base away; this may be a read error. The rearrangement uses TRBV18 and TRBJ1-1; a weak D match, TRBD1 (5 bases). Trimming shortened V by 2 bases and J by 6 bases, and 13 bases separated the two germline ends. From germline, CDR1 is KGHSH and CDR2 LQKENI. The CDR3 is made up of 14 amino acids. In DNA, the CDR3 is TGTGCCAGCTCACCATCGTGGAGGGGAGCTGAAGCTTTCTTT. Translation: CASSPSWRGAEAFF.

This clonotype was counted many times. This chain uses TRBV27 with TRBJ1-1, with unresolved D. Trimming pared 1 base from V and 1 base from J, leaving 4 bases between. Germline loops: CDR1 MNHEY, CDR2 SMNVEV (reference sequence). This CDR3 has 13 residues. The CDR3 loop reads CASSLLGNTEAFF. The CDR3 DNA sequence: TGTGCCAGCAGTTTATTGGGGAACACTGAAGCTTTCTTT.

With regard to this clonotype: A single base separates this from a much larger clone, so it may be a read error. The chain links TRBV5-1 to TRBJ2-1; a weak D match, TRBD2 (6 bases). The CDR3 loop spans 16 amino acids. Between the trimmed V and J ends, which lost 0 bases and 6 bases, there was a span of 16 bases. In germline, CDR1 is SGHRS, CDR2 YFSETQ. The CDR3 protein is CASSLGPVGGGNEQFF. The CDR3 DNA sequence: TGCGCCAGCAGCTTGGGGCCAGTCGGGGGTGGCAATGAGCAGTTCTTC.

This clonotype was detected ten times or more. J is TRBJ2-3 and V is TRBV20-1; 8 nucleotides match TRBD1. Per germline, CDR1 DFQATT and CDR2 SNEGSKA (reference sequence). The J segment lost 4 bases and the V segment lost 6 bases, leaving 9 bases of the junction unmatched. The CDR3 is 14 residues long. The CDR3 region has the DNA TGCAGTGCAACCACAGGGGGTTTGGCAGATACGCAGTATTTT. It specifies CSATTGGLADTQYF.

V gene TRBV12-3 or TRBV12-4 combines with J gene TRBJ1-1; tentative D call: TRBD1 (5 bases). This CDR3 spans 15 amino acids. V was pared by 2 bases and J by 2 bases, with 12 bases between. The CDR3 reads CASSLWRGSNTEAFF. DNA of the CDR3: TGTGCCAGCAGTTTATGGAGGGGCTCTAACACTGAAGCTTTCTTT.

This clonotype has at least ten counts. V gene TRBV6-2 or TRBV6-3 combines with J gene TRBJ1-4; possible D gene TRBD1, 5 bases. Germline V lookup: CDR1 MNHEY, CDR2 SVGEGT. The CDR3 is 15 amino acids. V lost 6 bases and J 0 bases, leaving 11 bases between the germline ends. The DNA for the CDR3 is TGTGCCAGCAGATCCGACAGTGCAACTAATGAAAAACTGTTTTTT. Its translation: CASRSDSATNEKLFF.

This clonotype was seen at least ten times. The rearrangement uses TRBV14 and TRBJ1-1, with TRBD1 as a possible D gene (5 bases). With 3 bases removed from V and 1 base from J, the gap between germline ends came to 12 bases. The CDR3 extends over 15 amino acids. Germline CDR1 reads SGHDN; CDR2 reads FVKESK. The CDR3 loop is CASSQFFQGNTEAFF. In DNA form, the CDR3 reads TGTGCCAGCAGCCAGTTCTTCCAGGGGAACACTGAAGCTTTCTTT. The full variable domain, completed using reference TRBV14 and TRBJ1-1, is EAGVTQFPSHSVIEKGQTVTLRCDPISGHDNLYWYRRVMGKEIKFLLHFVKESKQDESGMPNNRFLAERTGGTYSTLKVQPAELEDSGVYFCASSQFFQGNTEAFFGQGTRLTVV.

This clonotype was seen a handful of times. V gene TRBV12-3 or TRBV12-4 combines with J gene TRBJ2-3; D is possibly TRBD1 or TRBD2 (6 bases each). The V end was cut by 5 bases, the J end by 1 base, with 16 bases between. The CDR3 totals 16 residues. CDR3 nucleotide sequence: TGTGCCAGCAGTCTCACCCCGGGGGCCGGCACAGATACGCAGTATTTT. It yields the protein CASSLTPGAGTDTQYF.

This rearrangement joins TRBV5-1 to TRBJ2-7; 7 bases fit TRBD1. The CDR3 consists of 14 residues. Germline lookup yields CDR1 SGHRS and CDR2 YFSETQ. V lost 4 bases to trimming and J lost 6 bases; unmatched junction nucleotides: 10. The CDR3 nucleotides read TGCGCCAGCAGCCCCACGGGACAGAGATCCGAGCAGTACTTC. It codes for CASSPTGQRSEQYF.

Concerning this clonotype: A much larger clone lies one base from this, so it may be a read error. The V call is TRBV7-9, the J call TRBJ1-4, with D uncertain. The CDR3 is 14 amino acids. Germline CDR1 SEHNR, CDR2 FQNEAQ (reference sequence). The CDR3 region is CTSSFKDWGEKLFF. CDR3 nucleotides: TGTACCAGCAGCTTCAAGGACTGGGGTGAAAAACTGTTTTTT.

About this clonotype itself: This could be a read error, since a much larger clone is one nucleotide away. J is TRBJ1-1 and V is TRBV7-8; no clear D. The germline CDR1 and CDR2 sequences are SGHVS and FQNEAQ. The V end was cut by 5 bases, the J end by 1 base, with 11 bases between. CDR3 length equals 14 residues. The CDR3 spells CASSNEEWNTEAFF. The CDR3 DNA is TGTGCCAGCAGCAACGAGGAATGGAACACTGAAGCTTTCTTT.

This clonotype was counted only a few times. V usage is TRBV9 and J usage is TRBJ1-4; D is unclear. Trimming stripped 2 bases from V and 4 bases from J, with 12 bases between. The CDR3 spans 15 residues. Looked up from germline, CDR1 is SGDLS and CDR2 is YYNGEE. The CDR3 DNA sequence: TGTGCCAGCAGCGTCCTGGGAAACTTTAATGAAAAACTGTTTTTT. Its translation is CASSVLGNFNEKLFF.